The 15 T cell receptor beta chains listed next were all sequenced from one sample in a study of T cell responses to AZD1222 COVID-19 vaccine. Profiling relied on immunoSEQ multiplex PCR, and the TCRdb table lists in-frame clones only, not all of them. The repertoire includes 100,000 to 150,000 clones, approximately 89% of them detected once, and 4% to 5.5% sits in the top ten. The sample here was peripheral blood, taken on day 0 of AZD1222 vaccination. The receptors shown here come from an adult in good health.

The J gene is TRBJ2-1, the V gene TRBV10-3; the D gene is possibly TRBD1 (6 bases). V was cut by 7 bases and J by 0 bases, with 16 bases left in between. The length of the CDR3 is 16 residues. CDR1 and CDR2 from the germline V gene are ENHRY and SYGVKD. CDR3 sequence reads: CAINGQSASSYNEQFF. CDR3 nucleotide sequence: TGTGCCATCAACGGACAGTCCGCTAGCTCCTACAATGAGCAGTTCTTC.

The chain is built from TRBV7-9 and TRBJ2-5; D uncertain. V lost 7 bases and J lost 5, with 11 bases in between. Germline loops: CDR1 SEHNR, CDR2 FQNEAQ (reference sequence). CDR3 length: 12 amino acids. CDR3 loop: CASTSNLETQYF. The DNA for the CDR3 is TGTGCCAGCACCTCCAACCTGGAGACCCAGTACTTC.

The V call is TRBV4-2, the J call TRBJ1-2, with D hard to call. Deletions cut 1 base from V and 5 bases from J, with 14 bases between. Germline loops: CDR1 LGHNA, CDR2 YNFKEQ. The CDR3 contains 15 residues. This CDR3 is CASSQAMGTVYGYTF. The CDR3 DNA reads TGTGCCAGCAGCCAAGCGATGGGAACAGTATATGGCTACACCTTC.

DNA of the CDR3: TGTGCCATCAGTGAGTCGCCGCAGGGGGGACGAGCTTTCTTT. Translated: CAISESPQGGRAFF. The chain combines TRBV10-3 with TRBJ1-1; 7 nucleotides line up with TRBD1. Trimming removed 0 bases from V and 10 bases from J; junction bases left unmatched: 8. This CDR3 spans 14 amino acids. CDR1 and CDR2 from the germline V gene are ENHRY and SYGVKD.

This CDR3 reads CASSLGGAPSEQYF. CDR3 DNA sequence: TGTGCCAGCAGTTTAGGAGGGGCGCCCTCCGAGCAGTACTTC. This chain links TRBV27 with TRBJ2-7; possibly TRBD2 for D (6 bases). V was pared by 2 bases and J by 6 bases, with 14 bases between. The CDR3 has 14 residues. Germline V gene data show CDR1 as MNHEY and CDR2 as SMNVEV (reference sequence).

As regards this clone: Other DNA sequences in the same sample also yield this CDR3. This chain joins TRBV13 and TRBJ2-5; the match to TRBD2 covers 7 bases. Losses at the gene ends were 7 bases for V and 0 bases for J; bases not matched to a gene: 8. From germline, CDR1 is PRHDT and CDR2 FYEKMQ (reference sequence). The CDR3 is made up of 15 amino acids. The CDR3 region has the DNA TGTGCCAGCATTCGTGGGGGGGAGCACCAAGAGACCCAGTACTTC. This sequence encodes CASIRGGEHQETQYF. The whole variable domain, filled in from reference TRBV13 and TRBJ2-5, reads AAGVIQSPRHLIKEKRETATLKCYPIPRHDTVYWYQQGPGQDPQFLISFYEKMQSDKGSIPDRFSAQQFSDYHSELNMSSLELGDSALYFCASIRGGEHQETQYFGPGTRLLVL.

The V call is TRBV7-2, the J call TRBJ2-2; D is perhaps TRBD1 (6 bases). The CDR3 has 16 residues. Germline CDR1 is SGHTA and CDR2 is FQGNSA. Trimming cost V 0 bases and J 6 bases, with 14 bases left between them. The CDR3 DNA is TGTGCCAGCAGCTTAGCGGACCAGGGGTATGCCGGGGAGCTGTTTTTT. Protein sequence: CASSLADQGYAGELFF.

V is TRBV6-2 or TRBV6-3 and J is TRBJ1-1; D remains ambiguous. CDR3 length: 13 amino acids. V shed 4 bases and J shed 3 bases, with 9 bases lying between them. Looked up from germline, CDR1 is MNHEY and CDR2 is SVGEGT. The CDR3 loop is CASSFLSHTEAFF. DNA of the CDR3: TGTGCCAGCAGTTTTCTTTCACACACTGAAGCTTTCTTT.

The chain employs TRBV6-1 and TRBJ2-1; D ambiguous. This CDR3 has 17 residues. CDR1 is MNHNS and CDR2 is SASEGT in the germline V gene. Trimming cost V 2 bases and J 4 bases, with 18 bases left between them. The CDR3, as DNA: TGTGCCAGCAGTGAAATTCATGAAATTATCCTGTACAATGAGCAGTTCTTC. Its translation: CASSEIHEIILYNEQFF.

This chain joins TRBV5-4 and TRBJ2-5; TRBD1 might be the D (6 bases). The CDR3 totals 13 residues. Between the trimmed V and J ends, which lost 1 base and 5 bases, there was a span of 9 bases. CDR1 and CDR2 from the germline V gene are SGHNT and YYREEE (reference sequence). The CDR3 DNA sequence: TGTGCCAGCAGCTTGTCAGGGGAGGAGACCCAGTACTTC. Translated: CASSLSGEETQYF.

The chain combines TRBV18 with TRBJ1-1; unclear D gene. The CDR3 is 13 amino acids. Germline CDR1 and CDR2: KGHSH and LQKENI. Trimming removed 3 bases from V and 4 bases from J, with 9 bases in between. CDR3 residues: CASSPADPTEAFF. Here the CDR3 DNA reads TGTGCCAGCTCACCGGCAGACCCCACTGAAGCTTTCTTT.

This clone has more than one count but fewer than ten. The rearrangement uses TRBV5-1 and TRBJ2-2, with TRBD2 matching 9 bases. V was clipped by 3 bases and J by 0 bases; unmatched bases: 6. The CDR3 totals 17 residues. Germline CDR1 and CDR2: SGHRS and YFSETQ. The CDR3: CASSSGLAPSNTGELFF. The CDR3 nucleotides are TGCGCCAGCAGCTCCGGACTAGCGCCATCGAACACCGGGGAGCTGTTTTTT. Combining the CDR3 with reference TRBV5-1 and TRBJ2-2 gives the whole variable domain KAGVTQTPRYLIKTRGQQVTLSCSPISGHRSVSWYQQTPGQGLQFLFEYFSETQRNKGNFPGRFSGRQFSNSRSEMNVSTLELGDSALYLCASSSGLAPSNTGELFFGEGSRLTVL.

This clone was recorded once. The chain uses TRBV2 and TRBJ1-5; 7 bases agree with TRBD1. CDR3 length: 14 residues. The J segment lost 2 bases and the V segment lost 6 bases, leaving 4 bases of the junction unmatched. Germline V gene lookup returns CDR1 SNHLY and CDR2 FYNNEI. The CDR3 coding sequence is TGTGCCAGCAGACTCGGGACAGGCAATCAGCCCCAGCATTTT. Amino acid sequence: CASRLGTGNQPQHF.

V is TRBV19 and J is TRBJ2-7, with D possibly matching TRBD1 (5 bases). Trimming took off 4 bases at V and 1 base at J, with 11 bases between the two ends. Germline CDR1 LNHDA, CDR2 SQIVND (reference sequence). The CDR3 has 14 amino acids. The CDR3 DNA reads as TGTGCCAGTAGTAGAAGGCAGGGATCCTACGAGCAGTACTTC. Amino acids: CASSRRQGSYEQYF.

This chain joins TRBV29-1 and TRBJ1-5; D is uncertain. Trimming cost V 4 bases and J 0 bases, with 10 bases left between them. Germline V gene data show CDR1 as SQVTM and CDR2 as ANQGSEA. The CDR3 runs to 14 residues. The CDR3 loop reads CSVGSGGSNQPQHF. The CDR3 DNA reads as TGCAGCGTTGGATCCGGCGGTAGCAATCAGCCCCAGCATTTT.